What follows are 13 T cell receptor beta chains derived from one specimen sequenced in a study of shared clonotypes between healthy human individuals. The data were produced by immunoSEQ multiplex PCR, yet TCRdb's version contains in-frame clones alone and is incomplete. Found here are about 2 million clones, approximately 95% of them singletons; the top ten hold approximately 1.2%. Naive CD8 cells lacked CD45RO and underwent positive selection for CCR7, leaving out terminally differentiated effector memory CD45RA+ cells. Sample: naive CD8+ T cells sorted from blood. These TCRs come from a man younger than 30 in good health.

The V gene is TRBV7-9, the J gene TRBJ2-5; D may be TRBD1 or TRBD2 (5 bases each). This CDR3 has 15 amino acids. V was cut by 4 bases and J by 4 bases, with 16 bases left in between. CDR1 is SEHNR, CDR2 FQNEAQ, per germline (reference sequence). DNA for the CDR3: TGTGCCAGCAGCTCCTCGGGGACCTCCGGAGAGACCCAGTACTTC. It is translated as CASSSSGTSGETQYF.

The chain carries TRBV19 and TRBJ2-7; weak D call: TRBD1 (6 bases). The V gene lost 3 bases and the J gene lost 1 base, with 16 bases spanning the gap. From germline, CDR1 is LNHDA and CDR2 SQIVND (reference sequence). The CDR3 totals 16 residues. The CDR3 here is CASSIWGQGTSYEQYF. The CDR3 coding sequence is TGTGCCAGTAGTATCTGGGGACAAGGGACATCCTACGAGCAGTACTTC.

The chain recombines TRBV27 with TRBJ2-7; 7 nucleotides line up with TRBD2. Trimming cost V 4 bases and J 5 bases; bases outside gene matches: 8. Germline V gives CDR1 MNHEY, CDR2 SMNVEV (reference sequence). The CDR3 is made up of 14 amino acids. The CDR3 here is CASSYQLAPHEQYF. The CDR3 region has the DNA TGTGCCAGCAGTTACCAACTAGCGCCCCACGAGCAGTACTTC.

This chain connects TRBV11-2 to TRBJ2-7; D may match TRBD1 or TRBD2 (6 bases each). CDR1 and CDR2 (germline): SGHAT, FQNNGV. V gave up 0 bases and J gave up 3 bases, with 21 bases separating them. The CDR3 sequence is 18 residues long. CDR3 sequence (DNA): TGTGCCAGCAGCTTAGAATTCGGGGGCGGCGCGCAAGACTACGAGCAGTACTTC. Amino acids: CASSLEFGGGAQDYEQYF.

This clone is a singleton in its sample. This sequence joins TRBV4-3 and TRBJ1-5; 8 nucleotides agree with TRBD1. The V gene end was trimmed by 1 base and the J gene end by 5 bases; junction bases not matched to a gene: 4. This CDR3 has 15 residues. Germline V gene data show CDR1 as LGHNA and CDR2 as YSLEER. CDR3 nucleotide sequence: TGCGCCAGCAGCCAAGTGAACAGGGGGGATCAGCCCCAGCATTTT. The encoded protein is CASSQVNRGDQPQHF.

The chain employs TRBV5-8 and TRBJ1-5; maybe TRBD1 (6 bases). This CDR3 has 14 residues. With 3 bases removed from V and 6 bases from J, the gap between germline ends came to 13 bases. The germline CDR1 and CDR2 sequences are SGHTS and YDEGEE. CDR3 sequence reads: CASSSPRGSQPQHF. The CDR3 DNA is TGTGCCAGCAGCTCGCCCAGGGGTAGTCAGCCCCAGCATTTT.

The J gene is TRBJ2-3, the V gene TRBV4-1; D may be TRBD1 or TRBD2 (5 bases each). The germline V and J ends were trimmed by 1 base and 0 bases, with 14 bases remaining between them. Germline V CDR1 and CDR2: MGHRA, YSYEKL. The CDR3 loop spans 17 amino acids. The CDR3 is CASSQATEGPSTDTQYF. CDR3 DNA sequence: TGCGCCAGCAGCCAAGCCACCGAGGGGCCTAGCACAGATACGCAGTATTTT.

V and J are TRBV11-2 and TRBJ2-7; 9 bases align to TRBD1. J lost 5 bases, V lost 6 bases, and 14 bases had no gene match. This CDR3 comprises 16 residues. Germline CDR1 is SGHAT and CDR2 is FQNNGV. The CDR3 DNA is TGTGCCAGCAGTCTACTGCAACAGGGGGCTCTCCACGAGCAGTACTTC. Translating gives CASSLLQQGALHEQYF.

The chain employs TRBV7-8 and TRBJ2-5, with 8 bases aligning to TRBD1. V was pared by 5 bases and J by 3 bases, with 8 bases of the junction left unmatched. Germline assignment: CDR1 SGHVS and CDR2 FQNEAQ. The CDR3 contains 15 residues. CDR3 in DNA: TGTGCCAGCAGCACGGAAAAACAGGGGGAAGAGACCCAGTACTTC. Its protein is CASSTEKQGEETQYF. Full variable domain (missing parts from reference TRBV7-8 and TRBJ2-5): GAGVSQSPRYKVAKRGQDVALRCDPISGHVSLFWYQQALGQGPEFLTYFQNEAQLDKSGLPSDRFFAERPEGSVSTLKIQRTQQEDSAVYLCASSTEKQGEETQYFGPGTRLLVL.

V and J are TRBV15 and TRBJ1-5, with unresolved D. CDR1 and CDR2 (germline): LNHNV, YYDKDF (reference sequence). The V gene lost 3 bases and the J gene lost 0 bases, with 12 bases spanning the gap. The CDR3 length is 16 residues. Here the CDR3 reads CATSRMAGASNQPQHF. The CDR3 nucleotides read TGTGCCACCAGCAGGATGGCGGGTGCTAGCAATCAGCCCCAGCATTTT.

The chain couples TRBV9 to TRBJ2-1; D unclear. Trimming stripped 4 bases from V and 7 bases from J, with 12 bases between. CDR1 and CDR2 from the germline V gene are SGDLS and YYNGEE. The CDR3 has 13 residues. The CDR3 sequence: CASSPGQQNEQFF. CDR3 coding DNA: TGTGCCAGCAGCCCCGGCCAGCAGAATGAGCAGTTCTTC.

The rearrangement joins TRBV7-9 to TRBJ2-1, with 7 nucleotides matching TRBD2. Germline V gene lookup returns CDR1 SEHNR and CDR2 FQNEAQ (reference sequence). The CDR3 loop spans 18 amino acids. J lost 4 bases, V lost 4 bases, and 16 bases had no gene match. DNA of the CDR3: TGTGCCAGCAGCTCCCTTAACAGAGGGGAGGGCCAGTACAATGAGCAGTTCTTC. Translating gives CASSSLNRGEGQYNEQFF.

This CDR3 reads CASSQEASTGHEQYF. DNA for the CDR3: TGCGCCAGCAGCCAGGAAGCTTCGACAGGGCACGAGCAGTACTTC. The V and J genes are TRBV4-1 and TRBJ2-7; TRBD1 agrees at 7 bases. Germline V CDR1 and CDR2: MGHRA, YSYEKL. The CDR3 runs to 15 residues. Trimming removed 3 bases from V and 5 bases from J; junction bases left unmatched: 10.